Listed below are T cell receptor beta chains from one sample, sequenced in a study of T cells in Graves' hyperthyroidism and ophthalmopathy. TCRdb ran MiXCR on the multiplex PCR reads and lists one entry per CDR3 protein. The table includes about 380,000 distinct CDR3 sequences, around 20% detected once. Sequenced input: blood. The receptors shown here come from a man younger than 35 with Graves' ophthalmopathy. Both conserved end residues are part of each CDR3. The D gene is left open where the match is weak. Clone size is stated in some rows and not others, as once, few, many or a class when expanded.

j_call: TRBJ2-5
d_call: TRBD2
v_call: TRBV2
clone_size: many
cdr3_nt: TGTGCCAGCACCGCTGGCGGGGGGGCCGAGAAGACCCAGTACTTC
cdr3_aa: CASTAGGGAEKTQYF

j_call: TRBJ1-6
d_call: TRBD1
v_call: TRBV6-1
clone_size: NA
cdr3_nt: TGTGCCAGCAGAGCGGGGACAGGGGAAAATTCACCCCTCCACTTT
cdr3_aa: CASRAGTGENSPLHF

j_call: TRBJ2-1
d_call: TRBD2
v_call: TRBV9
clone_size: few
cdr3_nt: TGTGCCAGCAGCATTAGCGGGGGGGCCTGGGGTGGCTCCTACAATGAGCAGTTCTTC
cdr3_aa: CASSISGGAWGGSYNEQFF

j_call: TRBJ1-1
d_call: NA
v_call: TRBV28
clone_size: few
cdr3_nt: TGTGCCAGCAGTTTAGGTCAGTCTGAAGCTTTCTTT
cdr3_aa: CASSLGQSEAFF

j_call: TRBJ2-1
d_call: NA
v_call: TRBV29-1
clone_size: many
cdr3_nt: TGCAGCGTTTCCTTATCCTCCTACAATGAGCAGTTCTTC
cdr3_aa: CSVSLSSYNEQFF

j_call: TRBJ1-5
d_call: NA
v_call: TRBV4-1
clone_size: NA
cdr3_nt: TGCGCCAGCAGGATCGACAGTGTTAGCAATCAGCCCCAGCATTTT
cdr3_aa: CASRIDSVSNQPQHF

j_call: TRBJ1-1
d_call: NA
v_call: TRBV15
clone_size: NA
cdr3_nt: TGTGCCACCAGCAGGATCCAGAACACTGAAGCTTTCTTT
cdr3_aa: CATSRIQNTEAFF

j_call: TRBJ1-6
d_call: TRBD1
v_call: TRBV5-1
clone_size: many
cdr3_nt: TGCGCCAGCAGCTTGGAGGGGACAGGGGGTTCACCCCTCCACTTT
cdr3_aa: CASSLEGTGGSPLHF

j_call: TRBJ2-3
d_call: TRBD2
v_call: TRBV15
clone_size: NA
cdr3_nt: TGTGCCACCAGCAGAGAGGGAACTAGCGGGGCAGATACGCAGTATTTT
cdr3_aa: CATSREGTSGADTQYF

j_call: TRBJ2-2
d_call: NA
v_call: TRBV25-1
clone_size: NA
cdr3_nt: TGTGCCAGCAGTGACGAGGGGAAGAACACCGGGGAGCTGTTTTTT
cdr3_aa: CASSDEGKNTGELFF

j_call: TRBJ2-5
d_call: TRBD2
v_call: TRBV5-6
clone_size: few
cdr3_nt: TGTGCCAGCAGCTTGGGACTAGCGGGGGGGGACTATGGCCAAGAGACCCAGTACTTC
cdr3_aa: CASSLGLAGGDYGQETQYF

j_call: TRBJ2-3
d_call: TRBD1
v_call: TRBV7-8
clone_size: many
cdr3_nt: TGTGCCAGCAGCGCGAACCCGGCAGGGGGCCACTTTAGCACAGATACGCAGTATTTT
cdr3_aa: CASSANPAGGHFSTDTQYF

j_call: TRBJ2-1
d_call: NA
v_call: TRBV9
clone_size: NA
cdr3_nt: TGTGCCAGCAGTGGTCAACTTTTCGGCAATGAGCAGTTCTTC
cdr3_aa: CASSGQLFGNEQFF

j_call: TRBJ1-5
d_call: NA
v_call: TRBV19
clone_size: few
cdr3_nt: TGTGCCAGTCGTGGGGTCAATAGCAATCAGCCCCAGCATTTT
cdr3_aa: CASRGVNSNQPQHF

j_call: TRBJ1-2
d_call: TRBD1
v_call: TRBV20-1
clone_size: many
cdr3_nt: TGCAGTGCCAGCGGCTCCGGGACAGGGGCCTCTGACTATGGCTACACCTTC
cdr3_aa: CSASGSGTGASDYGYTF